This TCR beta chain originates from a study of blood T cell repertoires in COVID-19. Assay used: immunoSEQ multiplex PCR; TCRdb lists only in-frame clones, some missing. The sample has roughly 250,000 clones, 85% to 90% seen once. This receptor was taken from a woman aged 50 to 60 who had recovered from COVID-19. Sequenced material: PBMCs or T cells enriched from blood (not recorded which).

The CDR3 DNA follows: TGCGCCAGCAGCCGAACTTCCGGGACCTACAATGAGCAGTTCTTC. It is translated as CASSRTSGTYNEQFF. The V gene is TRBV10-2, the J gene TRBJ2-1, with D possibly being TRBD2 (5 bases). Per the germline V gene, CDR1 is WSHSY and CDR2 is SAAADI. V gave up 6 bases and J gave up 2 bases, with 14 bases separating them. The CDR3 runs to 15 residues.